This T cell receptor (beta chain) was recorded in a study of shared clonotypes between healthy human individuals. This CDR3 is 12 amino acids long. Germline V gene lookup returns CDR1 MNHNS and CDR2 SASEGT. Trimming took 1 base from V and 10 from J, leaving 10 bases between them. On this clone: Antigen specificity is unknown.

Study findings and constraints: Generation probabilities were higher for clonotypes shared across all four sorted-subset donors than for unshared ones.

Evenly divided among several immunoSEQ plates was the genomic DNA of each subset. Sequenced by immunoSEQ multiplex PCR; TCRdb stores in-frame clones only, minus some. The data contain some 2,500,000 clones, 80% to 95% of them singletons. The chain is built from TRBV6-1 and TRBJ1-1, with D unresolved. The sample taken for sequencing was naive CD4+ T cells from PBMCs. The subset is: CD45RA+ positively selected. This receptor was taken from a man aged 18 to 29 in good health. Some clones in this sample may be carry-over from other donors' samples. The CDR3 sequence: CASSEVGSAAFF. The CDR3 nucleotides read TGTGCCAGCAGTGAAGTAGGGTCCGCAGCTTTCTTT.